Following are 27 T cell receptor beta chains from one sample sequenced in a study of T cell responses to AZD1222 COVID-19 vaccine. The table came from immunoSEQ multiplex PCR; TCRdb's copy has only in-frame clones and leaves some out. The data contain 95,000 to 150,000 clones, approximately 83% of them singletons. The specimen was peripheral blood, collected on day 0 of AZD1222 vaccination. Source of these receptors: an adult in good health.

CDR3 protein: CASSYRGSNYGYTF. The DNA for the CDR3 is TGTGCCAGCAGTTATAGGGGGAGTAACTATGGCTACACCTTC. J is TRBJ1-2 and V is TRBV27; a weak D match, TRBD1 (6 bases). From germline, CDR1 is MNHEY and CDR2 SMNVEV (reference sequence). V was clipped by 4 bases and J by 1 base, with 10 bases between them. CDR3 length: 14 residues.

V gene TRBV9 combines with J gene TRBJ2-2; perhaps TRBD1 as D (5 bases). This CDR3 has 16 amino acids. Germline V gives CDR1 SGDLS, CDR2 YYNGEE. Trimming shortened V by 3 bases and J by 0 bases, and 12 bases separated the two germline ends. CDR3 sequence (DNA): TGTGCCAGCAGCGCGCAGGGAACTTCGAACACCGGGGAGCTGTTTTTT. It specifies CASSAQGTSNTGELFF.

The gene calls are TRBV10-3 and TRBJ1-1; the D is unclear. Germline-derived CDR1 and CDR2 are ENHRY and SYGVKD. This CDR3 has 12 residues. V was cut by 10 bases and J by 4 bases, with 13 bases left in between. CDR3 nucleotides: TGTGCCACCTCGTCTTTGGGCACTGAAGCTTTCTTT. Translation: CATSSLGTEAFF.

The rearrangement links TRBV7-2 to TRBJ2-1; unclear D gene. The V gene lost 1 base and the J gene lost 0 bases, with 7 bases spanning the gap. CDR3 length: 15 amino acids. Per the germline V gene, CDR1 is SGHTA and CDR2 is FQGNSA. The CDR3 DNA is TGTGCCAGCAGCTTAGGCGGTCGCTCCTACAATGAGCAGTTCTTC. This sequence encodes CASSLGGRSYNEQFF.

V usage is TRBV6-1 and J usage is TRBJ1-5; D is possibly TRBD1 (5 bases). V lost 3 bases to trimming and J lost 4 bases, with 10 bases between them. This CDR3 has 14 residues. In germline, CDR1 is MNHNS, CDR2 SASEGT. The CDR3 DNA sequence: TGTGCCAGCAGTGAGTTTAAGGGGAATCAGCCCCAGCATTTT. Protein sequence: CASSEFKGNQPQHF.

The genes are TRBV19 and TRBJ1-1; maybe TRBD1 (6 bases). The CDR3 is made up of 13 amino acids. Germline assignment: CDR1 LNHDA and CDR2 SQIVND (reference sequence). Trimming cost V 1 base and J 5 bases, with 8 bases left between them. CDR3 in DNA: TGTGCCAGTAGTATAGCAGGGGCGACTGAAGCTTTCTTT. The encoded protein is CASSIAGATEAFF.

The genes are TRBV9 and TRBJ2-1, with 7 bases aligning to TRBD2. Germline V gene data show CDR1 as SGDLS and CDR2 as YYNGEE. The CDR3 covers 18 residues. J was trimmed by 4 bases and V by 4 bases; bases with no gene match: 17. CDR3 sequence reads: CASSSQGSGGGYYNEQFF. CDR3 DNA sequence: TGTGCCAGCAGCTCCCAAGGGAGTGGCGGGGGATATTACAATGAGCAGTTCTTC.

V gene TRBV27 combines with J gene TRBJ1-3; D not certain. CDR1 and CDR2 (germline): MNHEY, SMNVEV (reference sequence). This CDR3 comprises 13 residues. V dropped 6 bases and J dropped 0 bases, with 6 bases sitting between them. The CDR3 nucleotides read TGTGCCAGCAGACCGCTCTCTGGAAACACCATATATTTT. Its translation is CASRPLSGNTIYF.

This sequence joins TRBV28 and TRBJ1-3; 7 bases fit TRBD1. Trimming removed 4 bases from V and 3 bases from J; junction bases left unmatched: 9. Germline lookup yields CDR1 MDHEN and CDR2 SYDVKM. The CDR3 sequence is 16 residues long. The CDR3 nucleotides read TGTGCCAGCAGTTCCGCGACAGGGCTACTTGGAAACACCATATATTTT. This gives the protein CASSSATGLLGNTIYF.

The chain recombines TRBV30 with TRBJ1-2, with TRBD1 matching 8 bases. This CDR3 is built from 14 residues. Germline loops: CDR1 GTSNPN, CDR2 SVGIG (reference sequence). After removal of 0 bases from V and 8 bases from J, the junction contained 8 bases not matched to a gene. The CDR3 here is CAWSVWGQAVGYTF. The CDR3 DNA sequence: TGTGCCTGGAGTGTGTGGGGACAGGCAGTCGGCTACACCTTC.

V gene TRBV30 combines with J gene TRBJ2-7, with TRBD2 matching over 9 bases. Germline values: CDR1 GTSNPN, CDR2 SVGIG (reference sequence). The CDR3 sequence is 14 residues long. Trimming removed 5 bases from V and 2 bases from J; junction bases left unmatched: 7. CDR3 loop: CAWSPGTSPYEQYF. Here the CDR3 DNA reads TGTGCCTGGTCCCCCGGGACTAGCCCCTACGAGCAGTACTTC.

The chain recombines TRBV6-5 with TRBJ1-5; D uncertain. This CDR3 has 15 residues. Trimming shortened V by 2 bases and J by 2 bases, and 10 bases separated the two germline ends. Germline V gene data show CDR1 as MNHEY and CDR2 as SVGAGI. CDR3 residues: CASSYDGIGNQPQHF. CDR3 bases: TGTGCCAGCAGTTACGATGGAATTGGCAATCAGCCCCAGCATTTT.

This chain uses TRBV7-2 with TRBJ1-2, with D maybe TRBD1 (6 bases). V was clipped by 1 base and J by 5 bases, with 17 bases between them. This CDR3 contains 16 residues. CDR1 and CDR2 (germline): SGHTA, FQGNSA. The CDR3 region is CASSLGSGGRQYGYTF. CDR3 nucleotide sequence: TGTGCCAGCAGCTTAGGGTCGGGGGGGCGGCAGTATGGCTACACCTTC.

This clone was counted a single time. In nucleotides, the CDR3 is TGCGCCAGCAGCCAAGGGGGCTACGAGCAGTACTTC. Encoded protein: CASSQGGYEQYF. The chain carries TRBV4-3 and TRBJ2-7; D is ambiguous. CDR1 LGHNA and CDR2 YSLEER come from the germline V gene. The V and J ends lost 1 base and 3 bases respectively, with 4 bases between them. This CDR3 spans 12 amino acids.

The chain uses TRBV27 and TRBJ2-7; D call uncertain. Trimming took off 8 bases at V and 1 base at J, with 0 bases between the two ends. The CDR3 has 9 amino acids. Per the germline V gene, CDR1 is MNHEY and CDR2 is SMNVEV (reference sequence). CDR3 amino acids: CASSYEQYF. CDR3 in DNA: TGTGCCAGCTCCTACGAGCAGTACTTC.

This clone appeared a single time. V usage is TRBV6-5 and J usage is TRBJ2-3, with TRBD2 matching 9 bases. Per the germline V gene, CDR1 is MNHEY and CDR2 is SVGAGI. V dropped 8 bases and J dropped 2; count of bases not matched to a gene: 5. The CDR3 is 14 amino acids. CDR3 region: CASLLAGVTDTQYF. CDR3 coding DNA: TGTGCCAGCCTACTAGCGGGCGTCACAGATACGCAGTATTTT.

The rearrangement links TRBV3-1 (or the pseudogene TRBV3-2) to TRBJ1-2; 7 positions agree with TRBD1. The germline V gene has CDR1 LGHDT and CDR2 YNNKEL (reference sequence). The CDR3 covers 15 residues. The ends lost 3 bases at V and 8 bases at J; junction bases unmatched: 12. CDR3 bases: TGTGCCAGCAGCCAGGACCTGACAGGGTCGGGCGGCTACACCTTC. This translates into CASSQDLTGSGGYTF.

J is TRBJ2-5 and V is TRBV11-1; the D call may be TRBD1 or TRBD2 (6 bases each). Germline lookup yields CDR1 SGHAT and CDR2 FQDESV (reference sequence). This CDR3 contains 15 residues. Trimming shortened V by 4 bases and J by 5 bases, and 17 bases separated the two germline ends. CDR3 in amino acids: CASSSTIRGAETQYF. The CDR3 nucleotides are TGTGCCAGCAGCTCCACGATTAGGGGGGCGGAGACCCAGTACTTC. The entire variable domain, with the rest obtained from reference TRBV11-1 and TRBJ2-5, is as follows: EAEVAQSPRYKITEKSQAVAFWCDPISGHATLYWYRQILGQGPELLVQFQDESVVDDSQLPKDRFSAERLKGVDSTLKIQPAELGDSAMYLCASSSTIRGAETQYFGPGTRLLVL.

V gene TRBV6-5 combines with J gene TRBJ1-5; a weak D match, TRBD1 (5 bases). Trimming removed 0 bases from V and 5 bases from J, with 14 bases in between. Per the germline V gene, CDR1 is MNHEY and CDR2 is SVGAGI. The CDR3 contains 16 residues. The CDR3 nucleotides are TGTGCCAGCAGTTACTCGATACCTGGGGGGGATCAGCCCCAGCATTTT. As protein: CASSYSIPGGDQPQHF.

In DNA, the CDR3 is TGTGCCTGGAGTTTCGGGACTAGCGGAATCTACGAGCAGTACTTC. Its translation is CAWSFGTSGIYEQYF. This chain uses TRBV30 with TRBJ2-7; 11 bases are a match to TRBD2. The germline gives CDR1 GTSNPN, CDR2 SVGIG (reference sequence). V trimming: 2 bases; J trimming: 3 bases; junction bases outside the gene matches: 6. This CDR3 spans 15 amino acids.

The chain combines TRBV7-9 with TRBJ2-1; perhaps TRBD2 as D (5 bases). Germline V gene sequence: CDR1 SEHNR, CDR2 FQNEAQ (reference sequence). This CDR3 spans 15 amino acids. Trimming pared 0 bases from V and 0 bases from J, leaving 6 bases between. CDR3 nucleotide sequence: TGTGCCAGCAGCTTAGCCGGGGTCTCCTACAATGAGCAGTTCTTC. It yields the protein CASSLAGVSYNEQFF.

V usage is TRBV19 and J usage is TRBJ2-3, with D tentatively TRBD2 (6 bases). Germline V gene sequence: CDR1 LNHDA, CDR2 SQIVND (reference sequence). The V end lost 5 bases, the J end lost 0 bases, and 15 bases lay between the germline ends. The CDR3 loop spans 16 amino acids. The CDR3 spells CASSLKRATSTDTQYF. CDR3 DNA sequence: TGTGCCAGTAGTCTCAAGCGGGCCACTAGCACAGATACGCAGTATTTT.

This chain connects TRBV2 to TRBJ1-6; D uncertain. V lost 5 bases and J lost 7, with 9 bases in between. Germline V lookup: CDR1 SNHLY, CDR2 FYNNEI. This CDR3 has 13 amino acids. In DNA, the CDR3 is TGTGCCAGCAGTCTCACGGGGAATTCACCCCTCCACTTT. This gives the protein CASSLTGNSPLHF.

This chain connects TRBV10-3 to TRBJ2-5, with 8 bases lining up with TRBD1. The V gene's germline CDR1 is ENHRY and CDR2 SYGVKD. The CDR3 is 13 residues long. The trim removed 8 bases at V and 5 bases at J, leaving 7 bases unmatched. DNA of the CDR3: TGTGCCATCGGCCCAGGGGGCGAGGAGACCCAGTACTTC. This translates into CAIGPGGEETQYF.

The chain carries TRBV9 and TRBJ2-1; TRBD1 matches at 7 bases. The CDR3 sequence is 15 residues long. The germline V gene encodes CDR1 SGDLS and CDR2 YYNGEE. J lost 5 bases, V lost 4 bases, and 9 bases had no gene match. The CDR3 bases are TGTGCCAGCAGCCCGGGACAGCGGCCGAACAATGAGCAGTTCTTC. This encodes CASSPGQRPNNEQFF.

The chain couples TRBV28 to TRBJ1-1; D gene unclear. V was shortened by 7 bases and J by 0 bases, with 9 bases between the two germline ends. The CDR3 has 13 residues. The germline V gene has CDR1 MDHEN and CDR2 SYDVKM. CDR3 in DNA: TGTGCCAGCACCGCAGGCATGAACACTGAAGCTTTCTTT. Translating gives CASTAGMNTEAFF. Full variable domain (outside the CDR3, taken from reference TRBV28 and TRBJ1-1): DVKVTQSSRYLVKRTGEKVFLECVQDMDHENMFWYRQDPGLGLRLIYFSYDVKMKEKGDIPEGYSVSREKKERFSLILESASTNQTSMYLCASTAGMNTEAFFGQGTRLTVV.

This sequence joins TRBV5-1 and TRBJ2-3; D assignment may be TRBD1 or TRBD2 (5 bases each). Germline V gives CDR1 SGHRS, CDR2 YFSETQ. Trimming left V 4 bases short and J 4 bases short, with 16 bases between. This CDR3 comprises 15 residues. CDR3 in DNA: TGCGCCAGCAGCCCGGGACCCAGGGAGCCAGATACGCAGTATTTT. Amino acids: CASSPGPREPDTQYF.